Listed below are T cell receptor beta chains from one sample, sequenced in a study of CD8 T cells in ankylosing spondylitis. TCRdb re-analysed the 5' RACE reads in MiXCR, keeping a single row per CDR3 protein. Of a few hundred thousand distinct CDR3 sequences in the sample, around 20% were seen once. What was sequenced was blood, either unsorted or a sorted T cell fraction (not recorded which). The receptors come from a male donor with ankylosing spondylitis. Both conserved end residues are trimmed from each CDR3. Fields, in order: J gene, V gene, CDR3 protein.

TRBJ2-3 TRBV20-1 SADDLAGLPDTQY
TRBJ2-5 TRBV4-3 ASSQPPPETQY
TRBJ2-7 TRBV12-3/TRBV12-4 ASSKTGLGSEQY
TRBJ2-1 TRBV4-1 ASSRHAGTSGNNEQF
TRBJ2-1 TRBV15 ATSSRSDGEQF
TRBJ2-7 TRBV4-2 ASSQDTGQGAYEQY
TRBJ2-7 TRBV4-3 ASSQEGTGPYEQY
TRBJ2-1 TRBV28 ASSYRPGQSPNEQF
TRBJ2-1 TRBV18 ASSPVEGSNEQF
TRBJ2-1 TRBV10-3 AISESRDSGGNEQF
TRBJ2-3 TRBV6-1 ASSAGGPFNGDTQY
TRBJ2-3 TRBV7-8 ASSGDISTDTQY
TRBJ2-1 TRBV4-2 ASSHGENEQF
TRBJ2-5 TRBV28 ASSIDVGGGETQY
TRBJ2-7 TRBV12-3/TRBV12-4 ASSQIMYEQY
TRBJ2-3 TRBV2 ASSENVGGDTDTQY
TRBJ2-3 TRBV25-1 ASSAGTGATDTQY
TRBJ1-2 TRBV3-1 ASSQDGNRVHGYT
TRBJ2-7 TRBV28 ASSLYLGLAEPYEQY
TRBJ2-1 TRBV20-1 SLAPLAGERNEQF
TRBJ1-1 TRBV7-2 ASSLDQLGGNTEAF
TRBJ2-1 TRBV7-2 ASSDTPGYYNEQF
TRBJ2-3 TRBV29-1 SVEYALATDTQY
TRBJ2-7 TRBV30 ASSAPTYEQY
TRBJ2-5 TRBV6-5 ASSYSSGKETQY
TRBJ2-7 TRBV7-9 ASSKSLGDSPGYEQY
TRBJ1-1 TRBV4-1 ASSQDPMNTEAF
TRBJ2-2 TRBV28 ASSLDPPARPGELF
TRBJ1-5 TRBV3-1 ASSQGTAWRPQH